Listed below are T cell receptor beta chains from one sample, sequenced in a study of molecular identifiers for immune sequencing clone quantification. One entry per CDR3 protein results from TCRdb running MiXCR on the PCR reads. Of around 20,000 distinct CDR3 sequences in the sample, roughly a sixth are singletons; the top ten hold about 0.93%. The specimen sequenced was naive CD8+ T cells from blood, with Jurkat cell RNA spiked in. These receptor sequences come from a human donor in good health. Some libraries in this study had Jurkat cell RNA spiked in. CDR3s include the opening cysteine and the closing phenylalanine or tryptophan. A D gene is named only where the DNA matches it firmly. The size of a clone is reported for some rows only, either as once, few or many, or as a class for expanded clones.

>TRBJ1-5|many|TRBV12-5|.
TGTGCTAGTGGTCAAGGCAGCCCAAATCAGCCCCAGCATTTT
CASGQGSPNQPQHF
>TRBJ2-5|.|TRBV5-1|.
TGCGCCAGCAGCTCAAACCCACACGAGGGGATCGCGCCGAACCAAGAGACCCAGTACTTC
CASSSNPHEGIAPNQETQYF
>TRBJ2-6|many|TRBV5-6|.
TGTGCCAGCGGCTCACCTGGGAGCGATATCTCTGGGGCCAACGTCCTGACTTTC
CASGSPGSDISGANVLTF
>TRBJ1-2|many|TRBV12-3/TRBV12-4|.
TGTGCCAGCAGTTTGGGCAGGGTCGAGTATGGCTACACCTTC
CASSLGRVEYGYTF
>TRBJ1-1|many|TRBV12-3/TRBV12-4|.
TGTGCCAGCAGTTTTGTTTCGAACACTGAAGCTTTCTTT
CASSFVSNTEAFF
>TRBJ2-2|many|TRBV7-9|.
TGTGCCAGCAGCTCCGGCAGTCCAACGAACACCGGGGAGCTGTTTTTT
CASSSGSPTNTGELFF
>TRBJ1-5|many|TRBV12-3/TRBV12-4|.
TGTGCCAGCAGGCTGGGCAATCAGCCCCAGCATTTT
CASRLGNQPQHF
>TRBJ1-5|many|TRBV4-1|.
TGCGCCAGCAGCCAAGTTGGGGGGCAGCCCCAGCATTTT
CASSQVGGQPQHF
>TRBJ1-3|many|TRBV20-1|.
TGCAGTGCTAGAGATCTGTGGAACTCGGGAAACACCATATATTTT
CSARDLWNSGNTIYF
>TRBJ1-4|many|TRBV11-2|TRBD1
TGTGCCAGCAGCGATATAGCCCAGGGGGATGAAAAACTGTTTTTT
CASSDIAQGDEKLFF
>TRBJ1-1|many|TRBV20-1|TRBD1
TGCAGTGCTAGGGGGACAGGGCGCACTGAAGCTTTCTTT
CSARGTGRTEAFF
>TRBJ2-3|medium-sized|TRBV20-1|.
TGCAGTGCTAGACCACAGCGCACAGATACGCAGTATTTT
CSARPQRTDTQYF
>TRBJ2-5|.|TRBV19|TRBD2
TGTGCCAGTAGTAGCCTCAGCGGGAGAGGCGGGACCCAGTACTTC
CASSSLSGRGGTQYF
>TRBJ2-7|many|TRBV20-1|.
TGCAGTGCCCCGCTCGGATACGAGCAGTACTTC
CSAPLGYEQYF
>TRBJ1-1|many|TRBV7-9|.
TGTGCCATCTTCCTTTTGGCTGAAGCTTTCTTT
CAIFLLAEAFF
>TRBJ2-1|many|TRBV27|TRBD2
TGTGCCAGCAGTTACGGGACTAGCGGGCTGGATTTGATCTTC
CASSYGTSGLDLIF
>TRBJ2-7|many|TRBV7-9|.
TGTGCCAGCAGCTTAATTGCCGGAGGCTACGAGCAGTACTTC
CASSLIAGGYEQYF
>TRBJ2-7|many|TRBV20-1|TRBD1
TGCAGTGCTAGAGAGGGACAGGTGCCTTACGAGCAGTACTTC
CSAREGQVPYEQYF
>TRBJ2-7|many|TRBV18|TRBD1
TGTGCCAGCTCACCGGGGACAGGGGACACCTACGAGCAGTACTTC
CASSPGTGDTYEQYF
>TRBJ2-7|many|TRBV7-2|.
TGTGCCAGCAGCTTAGGGGGGACTGCCGATCCCTACGAGCAGTACTTC
CASSLGGTADPYEQYF
>TRBJ1-6|many|TRBV27|.
TGTGCCAGCAGTTTGGGCCAAAATTCACCCCTCCACTTT
CASSLGQNSPLHF
>TRBJ2-3|many|TRBV7-8|TRBD2
TGTGCCAGCAGCTCGAAAAAATATAGCGGGGGGGACGCAGATACGCAGTATTTT
CASSSKKYSGGDADTQYF
>TRBJ2-2|many|TRBV7-9|.
TGTGCCAGCAGCTTAATGGGCGGGGAGCTGTTTTTT
CASSLMGGELFF
>TRBJ2-7|medium-sized|TRBV4-1|.
TGCGCCAGCAGCCAGACCCGGGGCACCGCCTACGAGCAGTACTTC
CASSQTRGTAYEQYF
>TRBJ1-4|many|TRBV30|.
TGTGCCTGGAGTGCCCAGCTTAATGAAAAACTGTTTTTT
CAWSAQLNEKLFF
>TRBJ2-5|many|TRBV11-2|TRBD2
TGTGCCAGCAGCTTAGTTGGTAGCGGGATCGAGACCCAGTACTTC
CASSLVGSGIETQYF
>TRBJ2-2|many|TRBV7-3|.
TGTGCCAGCAGCTTAATCAGGAACACCGGGGAGCTGTTTTTT
CASSLIRNTGELFF
>TRBJ2-5|many|TRBV6-6|.
TGTGCCAGCAGTTACAGCCCCCAAGAGACCCAGTACTTC
CASSYSPQETQYF
>TRBJ1-1|many|TRBV27|.
TGTGCCAGCAGTCCCCGGCCGTCTCGGGACACTGAAGCTTTCTTT
CASSPRPSRDTEAFF
>TRBJ1-1|medium-sized|TRBV4-3|.
TGCGCCAGCAGCCAAGGTCTTGAGCGGGATGAAGCTTTCTTT
CASSQGLERDEAFF
>TRBJ1-1|many|TRBV6-2/TRBV6-3|.
TGTGCCAGCAGTCCCGGGACCCAAGCTTTCTTT
CASSPGTQAFF
>TRBJ2-7|few|TRBV29-1|TRBD2
TGCAGCGTCGTAGGACCTAGCGGGGCGGCCTACGAGCAGTACTTC
CSVVGPSGAAYEQYF
>TRBJ2-3|many|TRBV13|TRBD2
TGTGCCAGCAGCCGGGGGGGCCCTACAGATACGCAGTATTTT
CASSRGGPTDTQYF
>TRBJ2-7|many|TRBV7-9|TRBD1
TGTGCCAGCAGCGACTCCCGGGACAGGGCCTACGAGCAGTACTTC
CASSDSRDRAYEQYF
>TRBJ1-5|many|TRBV10-3|.
TGTGCCATCAGTGAGTCATGGGGGGTCAATCAGCCCCAGCATTTT
CAISESWGVNQPQHF
>TRBJ1-1|many|TRBV7-6|TRBD1
TGTGCCAGCAGCTTAGAACAGGGGGCGTTGAACACTGAAGCTTTCTTT
CASSLEQGALNTEAFF
>TRBJ2-3|.|TRBV7-9|TRBD1
TGTGCCAGCAGCTTAGCGGCAGGGGGAAGCACAGATACGCGGTATTTT
CASSLAAGGSTDTRYF
>TRBJ2-7|.|TRBV5-4|TRBD2
TGTGCCAGCAGCTTGGAGGGACTAGCTGGCGGCAAGCAGTACTTC
CASSLEGLAGGKQYF
>TRBJ1-2|many|TRBV19|.
TGTGCCAGTAGTATAGGTCAGGTGGATGGCTACACCTTC
CASSIGQVDGYTF
>TRBJ1-1|many|TRBV4-3|TRBD1
TGCGCCAGCAGCCGAGACAGGGTTCCGAACACTGAAGCTTTCTTT
CASSRDRVPNTEAFF
>TRBJ1-3|medium-sized|TRBV10-2|.
TGCGCCAGCCAACAGGGTTTTGGAAACACCATATATTTT
CASQQGFGNTIYF
>TRBJ2-1|many|TRBV4-1|TRBD1
TGCGCCAGCAGCCAAGAAGGCCAGGGACAGGGGTCGCAGTTCTTC
CASSQEGQGQGSQFF
>TRBJ2-1|many|TRBV11-2|.
TGTGCCAGCAGCTCCGAAACCGGTGAGCAGTTCTTC
CASSSETGEQFF
>TRBJ2-5|many|TRBV6-1|.
TGTGCCAGCAGTGAAGACTCCTTAGCGGACCAAGAGACCCAGTACTTC
CASSEDSLADQETQYF
>TRBJ2-5|medium-sized|TRBV29-1|.
TGCAGCGCTGGCGGTGGAGGACCCTGGACAGAGACCCAGTACTTC
CSAGGGGPWTETQYF
>TRBJ2-2|many|TRBV7-2|.
TGTGCCAGCAGCTTGGACAGCCATGCCGGGGAGCTGTTTTTT
CASSLDSHAGELFF
>TRBJ2-3|medium-sized|TRBV12-3/TRBV12-4|.
TGTGCCAGCAGCCCCGGGGGATCAGATACGCAGTATTTT
CASSPGGSDTQYF
>TRBJ2-3|many|TRBV7-9|.
TGTGCCAGCAGCTATTTCGCAGATACGCAGTATTTT
CASSYFADTQYF
>TRBJ2-5|many|TRBV28|.
TGTGCCAGCAGAAGACAGTTCCAAGAGACCCAGTACTTC
CASRRQFQETQYF
>TRBJ1-6|many|TRBV5-6|TRBD1
TGTGCCAGCAGTTTCGGGACAGGGGTTTCCTCCTGGGCTTCACCCCTCCACTTT
CASSFGTGVSSWASPLHF
>TRBJ2-5|medium-sized|TRBV4-3|TRBD2
TGCGCCAGCAGCCTGGCTAGCGGAGGAGCAGAGACCCAGTACTTC
CASSLASGGAETQYF
>TRBJ2-7|medium-sized|TRBV6-1|TRBD1
TGTGCCAGCACACAGGACAGGGCGTTCGGTGAGCAGTACTTC
CASTQDRAFGEQYF
>TRBJ2-3|many|TRBV7-3|TRBD2
TGTGCCAGCAGCGAGACTAAGGGCCGGGAGGATGATACGCAGTATTTT
CASSETKGREDDTQYF
>TRBJ2-7|medium-sized|TRBV5-1|.
TGCGCCAGCAGCACCGGGACGGACTACGAGCAGTACTTC
CASSTGTDYEQYF
>TRBJ2-5|many|TRBV4-1|TRBD1
TGCGCCAGCAGCTCCCACCGACAGGGGCAAGAGACCCAGTACTTC
CASSSHRQGQETQYF
>TRBJ2-7|many|TRBV6-2/TRBV6-3|.
TGTGCCAGCAGACCGGGACCTTTGGAGCAGTACTTC
CASRPGPLEQYF
>TRBJ1-6|many|TRBV12-3/TRBV12-4|.
TGTGCCAGCAGTTTATTTAGCTCCTATAATTCACCCCTCCACTTT
CASSLFSSYNSPLHF